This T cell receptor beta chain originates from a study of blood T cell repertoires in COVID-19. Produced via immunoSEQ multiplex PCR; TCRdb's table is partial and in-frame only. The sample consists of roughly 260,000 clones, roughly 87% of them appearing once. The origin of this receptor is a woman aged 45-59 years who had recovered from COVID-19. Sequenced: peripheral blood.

The DNA of the CDR3 is TGTGCCAGTAGTGCCCCGGGACAGGGGATCAATGAGCAGTTCTTC. Translating gives CASSAPGQGINEQFF. This sequence joins TRBV19 and TRBJ2-1; 10 bases align to TRBD1. CDR1 LNHDA and CDR2 SQIVND come from the germline V gene (reference sequence). CDR3 length equals 15 residues. V was pared by 5 bases and J by 6 bases, with 7 bases of the junction left unmatched. The full variable domain, completed using reference TRBV19 and TRBJ2-1, is DGGITQSPKYLFRKEGQNVTLSCEQNLNHDAMYWYRQDPGQGLRLIYYSQIVNDFQKGDIAEGYSVSREKKESFPLTVTSAQKNPTAFYLCASSAPGQGINEQFFGPGTRLTVL.